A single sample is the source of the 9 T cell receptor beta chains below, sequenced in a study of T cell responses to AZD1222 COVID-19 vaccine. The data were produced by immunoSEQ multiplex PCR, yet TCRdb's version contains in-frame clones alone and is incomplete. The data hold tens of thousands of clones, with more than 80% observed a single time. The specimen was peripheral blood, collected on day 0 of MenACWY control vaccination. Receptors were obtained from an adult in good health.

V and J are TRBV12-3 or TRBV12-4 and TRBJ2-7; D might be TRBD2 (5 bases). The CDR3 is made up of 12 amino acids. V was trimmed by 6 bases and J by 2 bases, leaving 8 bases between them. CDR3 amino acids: CASSPGAYEQYF. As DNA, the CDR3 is TGTGCCAGCAGCCCCGGGGCCTACGAGCAGTACTTC.

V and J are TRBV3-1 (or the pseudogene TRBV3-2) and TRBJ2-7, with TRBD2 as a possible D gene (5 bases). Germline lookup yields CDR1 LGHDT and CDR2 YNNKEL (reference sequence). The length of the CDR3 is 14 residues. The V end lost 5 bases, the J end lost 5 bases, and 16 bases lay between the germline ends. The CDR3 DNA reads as TGTGCCAGCAGCGGCGGGCAAGGGAACGACGAGCAGTACTTC. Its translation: CASSGGQGNDEQYF.

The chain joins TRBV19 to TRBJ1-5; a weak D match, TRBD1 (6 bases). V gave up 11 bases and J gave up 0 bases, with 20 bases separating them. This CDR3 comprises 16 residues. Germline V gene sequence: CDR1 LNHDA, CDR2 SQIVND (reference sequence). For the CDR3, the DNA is TGTGCCTCCTCGAGGGGGAGCAGCAATAGCAATCAGCCCCAGCATTTT. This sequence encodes CASSRGSSNSNQPQHF.

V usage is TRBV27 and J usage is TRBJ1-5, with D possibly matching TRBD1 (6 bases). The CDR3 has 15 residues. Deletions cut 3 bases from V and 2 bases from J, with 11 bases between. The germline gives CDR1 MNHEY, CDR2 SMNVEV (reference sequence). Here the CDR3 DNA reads TGTGCCAGCAGTTTGGGCAGGGGAGGCAATCAGCCCCAGCATTTT. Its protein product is CASSLGRGGNQPQHF.

CDR3 protein: CASNLQGTGELFF. The CDR3 DNA reads as TGTGCCAGTAATTTACAGGGGACCGGGGAGCTGTTTTTT. J is TRBJ2-2 and V is TRBV19; 7 bases agree with TRBD1. The germline V gene has CDR1 LNHDA and CDR2 SQIVND (reference sequence). This CDR3 comprises 13 residues. Germline trimming cut 7 bases from V and 5 bases from J; bases unmatched to any gene: 4.

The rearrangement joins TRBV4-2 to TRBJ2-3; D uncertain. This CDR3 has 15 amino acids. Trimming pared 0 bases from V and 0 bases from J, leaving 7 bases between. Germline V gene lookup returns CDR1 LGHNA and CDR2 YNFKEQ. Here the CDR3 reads CASSQDSQSTDTQYF. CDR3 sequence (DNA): TGTGCCAGCAGCCAAGATTCTCAGAGCACAGATACGCAGTATTTT.

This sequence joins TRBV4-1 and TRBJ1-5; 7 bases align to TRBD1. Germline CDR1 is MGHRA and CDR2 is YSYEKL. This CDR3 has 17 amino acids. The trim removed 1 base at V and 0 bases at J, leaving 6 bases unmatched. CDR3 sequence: CASSQVGQIYSNQPQHF. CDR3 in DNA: TGCGCCAGCAGCCAAGTGGGACAGATTTATAGCAATCAGCCCCAGCATTTT.

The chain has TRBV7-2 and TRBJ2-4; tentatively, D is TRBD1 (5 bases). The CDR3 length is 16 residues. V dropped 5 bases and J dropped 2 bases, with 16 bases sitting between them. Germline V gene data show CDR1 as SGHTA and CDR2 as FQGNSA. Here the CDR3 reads CASSRTRRGTKNIQYF. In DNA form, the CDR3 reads TGTGCCAGCAGCCGGACGCGTAGGGGAACCAAAAACATTCAGTACTTC.

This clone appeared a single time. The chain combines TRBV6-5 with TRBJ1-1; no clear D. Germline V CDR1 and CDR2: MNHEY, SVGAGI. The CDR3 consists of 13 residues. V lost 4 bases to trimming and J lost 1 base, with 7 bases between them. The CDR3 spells CASSSQQNTEAFF. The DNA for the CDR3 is TGTGCCAGCAGTTCACAGCAGAACACTGAAGCTTTCTTT.